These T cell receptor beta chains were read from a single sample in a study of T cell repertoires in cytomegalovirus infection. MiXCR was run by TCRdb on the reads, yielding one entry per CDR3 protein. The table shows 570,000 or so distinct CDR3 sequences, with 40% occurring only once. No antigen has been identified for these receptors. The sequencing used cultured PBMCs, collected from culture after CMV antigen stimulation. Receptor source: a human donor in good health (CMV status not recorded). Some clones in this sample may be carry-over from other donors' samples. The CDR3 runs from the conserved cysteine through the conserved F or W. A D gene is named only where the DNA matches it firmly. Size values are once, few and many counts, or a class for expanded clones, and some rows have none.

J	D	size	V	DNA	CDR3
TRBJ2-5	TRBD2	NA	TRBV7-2	TGTGCCAGCAGCTTAAGAACTAGCGGGGGGGCGGTGCAGACCCAGTACTTC	CASSLRTSGGAVQTQYF
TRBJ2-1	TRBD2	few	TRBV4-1	TGCGCCAGCAGCCAAGGGAGAGGACTAGCGGGGGGGAACAATGAGCAGTTCTTC	CASSQGRGLAGGNNEQFF
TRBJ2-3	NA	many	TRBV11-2	TGTGCCAGCAGCTTAGATCGAGGGGATACGCAGTATTTT	CASSLDRGDTQYF
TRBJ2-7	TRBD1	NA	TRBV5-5	TGTGCCAGCAGCTTGGTGGGACAGCCAAGTGAGCAGTACTTC	CASSLVGQPSEQYF
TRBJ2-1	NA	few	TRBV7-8	TGTGCCAGCAGCTTAAATCCCCCAAGGGGGTACAATGAGCAGTTCTTC	CASSLNPPRGYNEQFF
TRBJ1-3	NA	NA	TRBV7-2	TGTGCCAGCAGCTCACAAACCGGCCCTTTATTGCCCGGCGATGGAAACACCATATATTTT	CASSSQTGPLLPGDGNTIYF
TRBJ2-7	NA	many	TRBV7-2	TGTGCCAGCAGCTTAGACAGGAGCTACGAGCAGTACTTC	CASSLDRSYEQYF
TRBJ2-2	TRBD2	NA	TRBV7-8	TGTGCCAGCAGGGAACTAGCGGGAGTTACCGGGGAGCTGTTTTTT	CASRELAGVTGELFF
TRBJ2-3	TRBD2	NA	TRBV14	TGTGCCAGCAGCCACACTAGCGGGAGTGCCGCAGATACGCAGTATTTT	CASSHTSGSAADTQYF
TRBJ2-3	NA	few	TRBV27	TGTGCCAGCAGTCTAATTGGCCTTGTCGTCGATACGCAGTATTTT	CASSLIGLVVDTQYF
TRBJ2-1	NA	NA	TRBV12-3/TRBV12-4	TGTGCCAGCAGTTTTGGCGGGTACAATGAGCAGTTCTTC	CASSFGGYNEQFF
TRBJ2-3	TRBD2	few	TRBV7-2	TGTGCCAGCAGCTTTAGCGGGACAAACACAGATACGCAGTATTTT	CASSFSGTNTDTQYF
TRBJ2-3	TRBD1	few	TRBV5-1	TGCGCCAGCAGCTTTCGTGGCAGGGGGACAGATACGCAGTATTTT	CASSFRGRGTDTQYF
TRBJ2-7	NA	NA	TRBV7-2	TGTGCCAGCAGCTTAATCTGGACAGCGCCCTACGAGCAGTACTTC	CASSLIWTAPYEQYF
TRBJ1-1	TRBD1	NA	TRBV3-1	TGTGCCAGCAGCCTCGGACAGGGACGGACTTTCTTT	CASSLGQGRTFF
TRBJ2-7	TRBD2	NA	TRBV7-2	TGTGCCAGCAGCTACCGGACTAGCGGGGGTGAGCAGTACTTC	CASSYRTSGGEQYF
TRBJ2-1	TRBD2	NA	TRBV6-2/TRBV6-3	TGTGCCAGCAGTTCGGCACTGGGACTAGCGGGGGAACCTGATTCCGATGAGCAGTTCTTC	CASSSALGLAGEPDSDEQFF
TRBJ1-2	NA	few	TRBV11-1	TGTGCCAGCAGCTTCGACAGGATGAACTATGGCTACACCTTC	CASSFDRMNYGYTF
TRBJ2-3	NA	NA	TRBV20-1	TGCAGTGTCCGCCGGGGTCAGGGCCATCTGACGCAGTATTTT	CSVRRGQGHLTQYF
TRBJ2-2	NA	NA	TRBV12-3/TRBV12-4	TGTGCCAGCAGATCAGAAAGCGAACCTACCGGGGAGCTGTTTTTT	CASRSESEPTGELFF
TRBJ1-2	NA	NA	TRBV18	TGTGCCAGCTCAGTCGGGGAAGCTAACTATGGCTACACCTTC	CASSVGEANYGYTF
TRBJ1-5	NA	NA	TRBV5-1	TGCGCCAGCAGCCCCGAGGCCTTGGGTCAGCCCCAGCATTTT	CASSPEALGQPQHF
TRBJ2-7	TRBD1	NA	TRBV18	TGTGCCAGCTCACCAGGGACAGAACAGGGGCACTACGAGCAGTACTTC	CASSPGTEQGHYEQYF
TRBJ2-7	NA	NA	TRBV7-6	TGTGCCAGCAGCTCCACGATGGGGGGCTACGAGCAGTACTTC	CASSSTMGGYEQYF
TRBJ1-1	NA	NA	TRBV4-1	TGCGCCAGCAGCGGTATAATGAACACTGAAGCTTTCTTT	CASSGIMNTEAFF
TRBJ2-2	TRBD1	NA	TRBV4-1	TGCGCCAGCAGCCTACAGGGGGGCACCGGGGAGCTGTTTTTT	CASSLQGGTGELFF
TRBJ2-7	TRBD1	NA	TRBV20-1	TGCAGTGCCGACAGGGAGCGGACCTACGAGCAGTACTTC	CSADRERTYEQYF
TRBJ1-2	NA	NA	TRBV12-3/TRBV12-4	TGTGCCAGCAGCCAGGGCCCTGATGGCTACACCTTC	CASSQGPDGYTF
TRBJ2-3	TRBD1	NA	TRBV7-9	TGTGCCAGCAGCCCTCGTGACAGGGGGAGTTCAGATACGCAGTATTTT	CASSPRDRGSSDTQYF
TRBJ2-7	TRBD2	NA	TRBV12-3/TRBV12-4	TGTGCCAGCAGCAGACTAGCGGGACCTCTCTACGAGCAGTACTTC	CASSRLAGPLYEQYF
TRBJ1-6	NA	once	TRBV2	TGTGCCAGCAGTTACGACAGCTCCTATAATTCACCCCTCCACTTT	CASSYDSSYNSPLHF
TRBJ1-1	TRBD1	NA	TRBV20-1	TGCAGTGCTAGCCGGGACAGGGGTACTGAAGCTTTCTTT	CSASRDRGTEAFF
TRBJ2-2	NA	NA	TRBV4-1	TGCGCCAGCAGCCAAGAAGCTAGAAACACCGGGGAGCTGTTTTTT	CASSQEARNTGELFF